Reported below is one T cell receptor beta chain. The antigen remains unidentified. The CDR3 runs to 18 residues. V lost 0 bases, J lost 4 bases, and 15 bases stayed unmatched. Germline V gene lookup returns CDR1 GTSNPN and CDR2 SVGIG (reference sequence). This entry belongs to a study of cytomegalovirus exposure and HLA in healthy donors. Study findings and constraints: Researchers reported in a later analysis that common viral pathogens appeared linked to several top clusters.

The PCR ran on 60 Vbeta and 13 Jbeta primers. The authors' processing: Later, an analysis found 80 million or so unique TCR beta chains, and roughly 9.9 million of these were shared. Repertoires were generated with immunoSEQ multiplex PCR, while TCRdb's copy carries only in-frame clones and drops some. The DNA gave D and trimming, while V, J and clone size come from that table. The sample yields around 120,000 clones, around 69% seen once. The rearrangement uses TRBV30 and TRBJ1-5; 7 nucleotides align to TRBD1. This clonotype originated in a human donor in good health. The specimen was PBMCs. CDR3 residues: CAWSVKRQGFLLNQPQHF. CDR3 sequence (DNA): TGTGCCTGGAGTGTAAAGAGACAGGGTTTTTTACTGAATCAGCCCCAGCATTTT.